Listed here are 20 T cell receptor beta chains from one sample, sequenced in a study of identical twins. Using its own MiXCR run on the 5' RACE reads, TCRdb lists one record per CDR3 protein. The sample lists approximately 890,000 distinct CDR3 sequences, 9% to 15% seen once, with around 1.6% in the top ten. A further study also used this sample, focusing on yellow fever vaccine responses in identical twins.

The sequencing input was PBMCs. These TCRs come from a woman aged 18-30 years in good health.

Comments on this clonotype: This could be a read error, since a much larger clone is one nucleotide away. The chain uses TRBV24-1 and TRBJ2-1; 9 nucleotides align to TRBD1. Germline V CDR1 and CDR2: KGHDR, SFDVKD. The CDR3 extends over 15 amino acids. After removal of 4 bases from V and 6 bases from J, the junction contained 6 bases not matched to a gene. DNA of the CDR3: TGTGCCACCAGTGACAAGGACAGGGGATCCAATGAGCAGTTCTTC. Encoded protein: CATSDKDRGSNEQFF.

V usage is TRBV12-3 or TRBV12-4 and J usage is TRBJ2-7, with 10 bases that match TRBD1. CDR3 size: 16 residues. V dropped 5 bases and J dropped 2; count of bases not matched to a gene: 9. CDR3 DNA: TGTGCCAGCAGTCGACAGGGGGCAACCACACCCTACGAGCAGTACTTC. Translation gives CASSRQGATTPYEQYF.

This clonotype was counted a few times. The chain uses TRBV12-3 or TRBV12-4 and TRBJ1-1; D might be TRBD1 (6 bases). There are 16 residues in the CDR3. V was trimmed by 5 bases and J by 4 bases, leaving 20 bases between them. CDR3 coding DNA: TGTGCCAGCAGTCCACCTTTAGGCAGGGGACCCACTGAAGCTTTCTTT. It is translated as CASSPPLGRGPTEAFF.

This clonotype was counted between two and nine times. In DNA, the CDR3 is TGTGCCAGCACGGGACAGGGAACCTACGAGCAGTACGTC. It specifies CASTGQGTYEQYV. The rearrangement uses TRBV28 and TRBJ2-7, with 9 bases that match TRBD1. Germline values: CDR1 MDHEN, CDR2 SYDVKM. Losses at the gene ends were 7 bases for V and 2 bases for J; bases not matched to a gene: 3. The CDR3 loop spans 13 amino acids.

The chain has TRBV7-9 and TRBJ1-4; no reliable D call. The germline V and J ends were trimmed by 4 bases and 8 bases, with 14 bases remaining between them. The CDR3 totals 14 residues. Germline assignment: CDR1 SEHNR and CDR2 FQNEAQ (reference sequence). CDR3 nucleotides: TGTGCCAGCAGCTCCTCCGGGTCGGAGGAAAAACTGTTTTTT. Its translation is CASSSSGSEEKLFF.

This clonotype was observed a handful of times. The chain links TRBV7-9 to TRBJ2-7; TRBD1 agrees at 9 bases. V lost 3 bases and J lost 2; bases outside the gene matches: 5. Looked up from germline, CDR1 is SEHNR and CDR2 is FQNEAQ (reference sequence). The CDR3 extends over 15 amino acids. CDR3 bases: TGTGCCAGCAGCTTTACGGGACAGGGCCCCTACGAGCAGTACTTC. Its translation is CASSFTGQGPYEQYF.

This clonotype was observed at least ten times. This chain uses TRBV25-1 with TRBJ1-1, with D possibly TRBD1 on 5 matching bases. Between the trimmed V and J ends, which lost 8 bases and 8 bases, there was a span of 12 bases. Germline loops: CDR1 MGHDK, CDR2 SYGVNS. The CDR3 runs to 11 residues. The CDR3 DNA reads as TGTGCCAGCTATAGTTACAGGGAAGCTTTCTTT. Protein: CASYSYREAFF.

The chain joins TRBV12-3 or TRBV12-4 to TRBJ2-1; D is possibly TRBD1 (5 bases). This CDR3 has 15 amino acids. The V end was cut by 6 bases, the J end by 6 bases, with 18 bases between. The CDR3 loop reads CASSKGALDSNEQFF. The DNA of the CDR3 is TGTGCCAGCAGCAAAGGGGCCCTAGATTCCAATGAGCAGTTCTTC.

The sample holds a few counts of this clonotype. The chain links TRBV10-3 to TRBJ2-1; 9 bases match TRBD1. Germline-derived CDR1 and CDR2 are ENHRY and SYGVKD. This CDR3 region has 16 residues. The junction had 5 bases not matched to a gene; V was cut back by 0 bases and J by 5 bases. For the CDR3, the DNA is TGTGCCATCAGTGAGTCGATGGGACAGGGCAACAATGAGCAGTTCTTC. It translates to CAISESMGQGNNEQFF.

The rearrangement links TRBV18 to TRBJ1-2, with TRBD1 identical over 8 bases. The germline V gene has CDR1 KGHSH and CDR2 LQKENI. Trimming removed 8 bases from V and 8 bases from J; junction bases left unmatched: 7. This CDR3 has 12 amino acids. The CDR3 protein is CASKTGDGGYTF. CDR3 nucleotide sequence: TGTGCCAGCAAGACAGGGGACGGCGGCTACACCTTC.

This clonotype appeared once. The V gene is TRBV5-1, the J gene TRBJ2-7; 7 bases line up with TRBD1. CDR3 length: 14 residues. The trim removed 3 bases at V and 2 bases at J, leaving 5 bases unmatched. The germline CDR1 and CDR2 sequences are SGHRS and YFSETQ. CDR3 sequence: CASSSTGWTYEQYF. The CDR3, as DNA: TGCGCCAGCAGCTCGACAGGGTGGACCTACGAGCAGTACTTC.

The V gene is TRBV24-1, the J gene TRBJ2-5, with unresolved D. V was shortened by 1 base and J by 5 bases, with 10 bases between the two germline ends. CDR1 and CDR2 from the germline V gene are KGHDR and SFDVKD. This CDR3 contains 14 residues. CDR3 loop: CATSDFLGGETQYF. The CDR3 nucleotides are TGTGCCACCAGTGATTTTTTGGGCGGTGAGACCCAGTACTTC.

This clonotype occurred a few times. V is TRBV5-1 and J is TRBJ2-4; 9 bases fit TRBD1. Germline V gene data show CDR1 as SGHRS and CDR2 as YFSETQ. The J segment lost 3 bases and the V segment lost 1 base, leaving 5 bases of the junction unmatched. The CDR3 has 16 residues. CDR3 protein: CASSLRQGGGKNIQYF. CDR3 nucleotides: TGCGCCAGCAGCTTGAGACAGGGGGGAGGCAAAAACATTCAGTACTTC.

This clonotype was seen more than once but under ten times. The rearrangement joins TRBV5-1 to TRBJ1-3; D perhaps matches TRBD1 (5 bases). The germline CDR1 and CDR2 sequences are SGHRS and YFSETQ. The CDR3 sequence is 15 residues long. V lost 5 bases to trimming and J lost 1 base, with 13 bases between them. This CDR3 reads CASREQSGSGNTIYF. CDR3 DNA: TGCGCCAGCAGGGAACAATCAGGGTCTGGAAACACCATATATTTT.

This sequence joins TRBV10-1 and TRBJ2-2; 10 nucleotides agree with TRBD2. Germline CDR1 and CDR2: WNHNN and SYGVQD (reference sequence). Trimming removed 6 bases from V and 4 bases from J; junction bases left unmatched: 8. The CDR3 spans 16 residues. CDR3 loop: CASSWLAGAGTGELFF. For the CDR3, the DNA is TGCGCCAGCAGCTGGCTAGCGGGAGCAGGCACCGGGGAGCTGTTTTTT.

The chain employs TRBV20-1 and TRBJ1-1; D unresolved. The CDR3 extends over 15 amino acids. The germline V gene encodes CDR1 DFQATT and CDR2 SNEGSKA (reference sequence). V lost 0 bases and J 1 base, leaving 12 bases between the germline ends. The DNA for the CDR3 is TGCAGTGCTAGAGAGGTGGTAGGGTCGAACACTGAAGCTTTCTTT. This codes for CSAREVVGSNTEAFF.

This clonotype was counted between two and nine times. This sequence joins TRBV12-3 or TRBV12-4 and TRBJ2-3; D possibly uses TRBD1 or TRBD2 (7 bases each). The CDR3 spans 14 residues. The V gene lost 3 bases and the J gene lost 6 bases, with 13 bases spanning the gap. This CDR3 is CASSFQGGVDTQYF. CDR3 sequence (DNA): TGTGCCAGCAGTTTCCAGGGGGGGGTGGATACGCAGTATTTT.

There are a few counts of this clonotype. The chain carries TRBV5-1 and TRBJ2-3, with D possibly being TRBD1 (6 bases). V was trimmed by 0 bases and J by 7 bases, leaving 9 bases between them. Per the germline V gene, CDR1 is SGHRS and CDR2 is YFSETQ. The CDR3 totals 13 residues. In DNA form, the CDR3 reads TGCGCCAGCAGCTTGGCTACAGGGAATACGCAGTATTTT. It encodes CASSLATGNTQYF.

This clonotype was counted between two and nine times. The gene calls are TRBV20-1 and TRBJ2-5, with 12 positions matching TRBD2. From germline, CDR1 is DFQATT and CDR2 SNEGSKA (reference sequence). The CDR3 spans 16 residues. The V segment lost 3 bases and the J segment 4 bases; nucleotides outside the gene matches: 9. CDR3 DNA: TGCAGTGCTAGGGGAGGACTAGCGGGAATAGGAGAGACCCAGTACTTC. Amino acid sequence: CSARGGLAGIGETQYF.

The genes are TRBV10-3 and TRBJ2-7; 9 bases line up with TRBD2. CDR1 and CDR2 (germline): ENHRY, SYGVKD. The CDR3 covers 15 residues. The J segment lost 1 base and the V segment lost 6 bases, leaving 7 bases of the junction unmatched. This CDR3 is CAIRNSGSSSYEQYF. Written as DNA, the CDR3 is TGTGCCATCAGAAATAGCGGGAGTAGTTCCTACGAGCAGTACTTC.